Listed here are 29 T cell receptor beta chains from one sample, sequenced in a study of T cells in Graves' hyperthyroidism and ophthalmopathy. Amplification of TCR beta CDR3 regions was performed using RNA transcripts as template. HTBI primers were employed in a first-round RT-PCR of the TCR CDR3. One entry per CDR3 protein results from TCRdb running MiXCR on the multiplex PCR reads. The sample yields roughly 800,000 distinct CDR3 sequences, 35% to 45% seen once. The specimen sequenced was blood. The source of these receptors is a man aged 18 to 30 with Graves' hyperthyroidism.

Note on this clonotype: A much larger clone differs by one base, so this may be a read error. V usage is TRBV2 and J usage is TRBJ1-5; the D gene is possibly TRBD1 (5 bases). The V gene's germline CDR1 is SNHLY and CDR2 FYNNEI. This CDR3 region has 15 residues. The CDR3 region is CTSSGTFDSNQPQHF. The CDR3 nucleotides read TGTACCAGCAGCGGGACGTTCGATAGCAATCAGCCCCAGCATTTT.

This clonotype was seen a few times. The chain links TRBV15 to TRBJ1-4, with a possible D match to TRBD1 (5 bases). Trimming cost V 1 base and J 7 bases, with 7 bases left between them. The CDR3 totals 13 residues. CDR1 is LNHNV and CDR2 is YYDKDF in the germline V gene (reference sequence). CDR3 sequence (DNA): TGTGCCACCAGCAGAGCTAGGGGTGAAAAACTGTTTTTT. Translating it yields CATSRARGEKLFF.

The sample holds many counts of this clonotype. The chain uses TRBV24-1 and TRBJ1-3; D call uncertain. With 4 bases removed from V and 0 bases from J, the gap between germline ends came to 9 bases. The CDR3 spans 15 residues. Germline CDR1 reads KGHDR; CDR2 reads SFDVKD. CDR3 residues: CATSDSGPSGNTIYF. Written as DNA, the CDR3 is TGTGCCACCAGTGACTCCGGTCCCTCTGGAAACACCATATATTTT.

The genes are TRBV5-1 and TRBJ2-7; weak D call: TRBD2 (6 bases). Between the trimmed V and J ends, which lost 2 bases and 0 bases, there was a span of 12 bases. The germline V gene has CDR1 SGHRS and CDR2 YFSETQ. CDR3 length equals 15 residues. CDR3 sequence: CASSLTGLNSYEQYF. In DNA form, the CDR3 reads TGCGCCAGCAGCTTAACCGGACTAAACTCCTACGAGCAGTACTTC.

The rearrangement uses TRBV7-2 and TRBJ2-2; D gene unclear. CDR1 and CDR2 from the germline V gene are SGHTA and FQGNSA. Trimming pared 5 bases from V and 7 bases from J, leaving 17 bases between. The CDR3 loop spans 15 amino acids. The chain's CDR3 is CASSPRARVGGELFF. CDR3 DNA: TGTGCCAGCAGCCCTCGGGCGCGAGTCGGCGGGGAGCTGTTTTTT. Using reference TRBV7-2 and TRBJ2-2 for the parts outside the CDR3, the full variable domain is GAGVSQSPSNKVTEKGKDVELRCDPISGHTALYWYRQSLGQGLEFLIYFQGNSAPDKSGLPSDRFSAERTGGSVSTLTIQRTQQEDSAVYLCASSPRARVGGELFFGEGSRLTVL.

This clonotype was observed many times. The rearrangement links TRBV7-3 to TRBJ2-5, with a tentative D call TRBD1 (5 bases). The CDR3 is made up of 15 amino acids. Trimming stripped 0 bases from V and 4 bases from J, with 12 bases between. CDR1 and CDR2 from the germline V gene are SGHTA and FQGTGA. The CDR3 sequence: CASSLTNGRAETQYF. CDR3 nucleotide sequence: TGTGCCAGCAGCTTAACAAATGGCAGGGCAGAGACCCAGTACTTC.

J is TRBJ1-4 and V is TRBV7-8; 11 nucleotides agree with TRBD1. The CDR3 spans 15 residues. Germline values: CDR1 SGHVS, CDR2 FQNEAQ. J lost 7 bases, V lost 5 bases, and 6 bases had no gene match. This chain's CDR3 is CASSPTGQGAEKLFF. The CDR3 DNA reads as TGTGCCAGCAGCCCCACCGGACAGGGGGCTGAAAAACTGTTTTTT. Full variable domain (rest looked up from reference TRBV7-8 and TRBJ1-4): GAGVSQSPRYKVAKRGQDVALRCDPISGHVSLFWYQQALGQGPEFLTYFQNEAQLDKSGLPSDRFFAERPEGSVSTLKIQRTQQEDSAVYLCASSPTGQGAEKLFFGSGTQLSVL.

This clonotype was picked up many times. The rearrangement links TRBV7-6 to TRBJ1-1; tentative D call: TRBD1 (5 bases). The V gene's germline CDR1 is SGHVS and CDR2 FNYEAQ. CDR3 length: 13 amino acids. V lost 5 bases and J 1 base, leaving 8 bases between the germline ends. CDR3 in DNA: TGTGCCAGCAGCCTGGACAAGAACACTGAAGCTTTCTTT. It is translated as CASSLDKNTEAFF.

This clonotype was seen a handful of times. The chain couples TRBV7-3 to TRBJ1-1; no reliable D call. Germline CDR1 reads SGHTA; CDR2 reads FQGTGA. This CDR3 spans 15 amino acids. V lost 5 bases and J 1 base, leaving 14 bases between the germline ends. For the CDR3, the DNA is TGTGCCAGCAGCCCAACGCACCAGAAGAACACTGAAGCTTTCTTT. It specifies CASSPTHQKNTEAFF.

There are many counts of this clonotype. The V gene is TRBV19, the J gene TRBJ1-1; D unclear. Trimming took 3 bases from V and 1 from J, leaving 6 bases between them. Germline V CDR1 and CDR2: LNHDA, SQIVND (reference sequence). The CDR3 consists of 13 residues. CDR3 sequence: CASSIDWNTEAFF. In DNA form, the CDR3 reads TGTGCCAGTAGTATTGATTGGAACACTGAAGCTTTCTTT.

This clonotype occurred a few times. The chain links TRBV5-1 to TRBJ2-2; no reliable D call. Germline lookup yields CDR1 SGHRS and CDR2 YFSETQ. CDR3 length: 15 residues. V was cut by 0 bases and J by 7 bases, with 13 bases left in between. The CDR3 DNA is TGCGCCAGCAGCTTGGGGGCGTCGTCGGACGGGGAGCTGTTTTTT. This sequence encodes CASSLGASSDGELFF.

The rearrangement uses TRBV7-8 and TRBJ2-7; 8 nucleotides agree with TRBD2. Germline lookup yields CDR1 SGHVS and CDR2 FQNEAQ. V shed 1 base, J shed 2 bases, and the junction held 7 bases outside the gene matches. The length of the CDR3 is 16 residues. CDR3: CASSLGLAGSPYEQYF. The CDR3 nucleotides are TGTGCCAGCAGCTTAGGATTAGCGGGGAGTCCCTACGAGCAGTACTTC.

This clonotype was observed many times. The chain couples TRBV9 to TRBJ1-1; the D is unclear. This CDR3 comprises 14 residues. The V end lost 2 bases, the J end lost 2 bases, and 10 bases lay between the germline ends. Germline CDR1 reads SGDLS; CDR2 reads YYNGEE. The CDR3 sequence: CASSVKAINTEAFF. The DNA for the CDR3 is TGTGCCAGCAGCGTTAAGGCGATAAACACTGAAGCTTTCTTT.

This CDR3 is CSVDGGAYNEQYF. CDR3 nucleotides: TGCAGCGTTGACGGGGGGGCCTACAATGAGCAGTACTTC. J is TRBJ2-7 and V is TRBV29-1; the match to TRBD2 covers 8 bases. V was clipped by 3 bases and J by 7 bases; unmatched bases: 8. The CDR3 is made up of 13 amino acids. Germline values: CDR1 SQVTM, CDR2 ANQGSEA.

This clonotype was counted ten times or more. The chain carries TRBV2 and TRBJ2-5; TRBD1 is a possible D gene (5 bases). This CDR3 has 10 amino acids. Germline V gene sequence: CDR1 SNHLY, CDR2 FYNNEI. V dropped 6 bases and J dropped 11 bases, with 10 bases sitting between them. This CDR3 reads CASRGTGQYF. CDR3 bases: TGTGCCAGCAGGGGAACAGGACAGTACTTC.

This clonotype was counted a few times. CDR3 sequence reads: CATENRQGLRTF. The CDR3 bases are TGTGCCACCGAGAATCGACAGGGTCTACGGACCTTC. The chain carries TRBV15 and TRBJ1-2; the match to TRBD1 covers 7 bases. Germline-derived CDR1 and CDR2 are LNHNV and YYDKDF (reference sequence). This CDR3 spans 12 amino acids. Unmatched junction bases numbered 14, after V lost 8 bases and J lost 14 bases.

This clonotype was seen only a few times. CDR3 bases: TGTGCCAGCAGCCAAGGAACAGGACAGGGGATCGCACCCCTCCACTTT. This encodes CASSQGTGQGIAPLHF. V gene TRBV3-1 combines with J gene TRBJ1-6; TRBD1 agrees at 9 bases. The germline CDR1 and CDR2 sequences are LGHDT and YNNKEL (reference sequence). With 1 base clipped from V and 11 bases from J, the junction kept 9 bases outside the gene matches. CDR3 size: 16 residues. The complete variable domain, with remaining parts taken from reference TRBV3-1 and TRBJ1-6, reads DTAVSQTPKYLVTQMGNDKSIKCEQNLGHDTMYWYKQDSKKFLKIMFSYNNKELIINETVPNRFSPKSPDKAHLNLHINSLELGDSAVYFCASSQGTGQGIAPLHFGNGTRLTVT.

This clonotype was observed many times. This chain links TRBV29-1 with TRBJ1-1; D is unclear. V lost 1 base and J lost 2, with 5 bases in between. Germline-derived CDR1 and CDR2 are SQVTM and ANQGSEA. This CDR3 comprises 12 residues. CDR3 amino acids: CSVEGGNTEAFF. CDR3 nucleotide sequence: TGCAGCGTTGAAGGGGGAAACACTGAAGCTTTCTTT.

The chain's CDR3 is CASSLGPRDTEAFF. The CDR3 DNA follows: TGCGCCAGCAGCTTGGGGCCTCGGGACACTGAAGCTTTCTTT. V gene TRBV5-1 combines with J gene TRBJ1-1; no definite D call. The V end lost 0 bases, the J end lost 3 bases, and 9 bases lay between the germline ends. The CDR3 is made up of 14 amino acids. Germline assignment: CDR1 SGHRS and CDR2 YFSETQ.

The genes are TRBV11-1 and TRBJ2-7; D might be TRBD1 (6 bases). Trimming left V 5 bases short and J 5 bases short, with 19 bases between. The CDR3 is 15 amino acids. Germline V lookup: CDR1 SGHAT, CDR2 FQDESV (reference sequence). CDR3 in amino acids: CASSHLSQGIDEQYF. Here the CDR3 DNA reads TGTGCCAGCAGCCATCTTTCACAGGGTATAGACGAGCAGTACTTC.

This clonotype was counted at least ten times. The J gene is TRBJ1-1, the V gene TRBV12-3 or TRBV12-4, with D unresolved. The CDR3 covers 13 residues. Trimming cost V 7 bases and J 2 bases, with 11 bases left between them. CDR3 in DNA: TGTGCCAGCATTACGGACCGCAACACTGAAGCTTTCTTT. Amino acids: CASITDRNTEAFF.

This clonotype occurred a few times. The gene calls are TRBV29-1 and TRBJ1-1, with D perhaps matching TRBD1 (5 bases). Trimming removed 6 bases at V and 5 bases at J, with 22 bases between. The germline gives CDR1 SQVTM, CDR2 ANQGSEA. This CDR3 is built from 15 residues. CDR3 nucleotides: TGCAGCGTCCCCAAGGGAGTCAGGGCAGGGACTGAAGCTTTCTTT. Encoded protein: CSVPKGVRAGTEAFF.

V and J are TRBV10-3 and TRBJ1-5, with 7 bases identical to TRBD1. The CDR3 covers 13 residues. CDR1 ENHRY and CDR2 SYGVKD come from the germline V gene. The V segment lost 10 bases and the J segment 5 bases; nucleotides outside the gene matches: 8. The CDR3 here is CATETGSHQPQHF. The CDR3 DNA reads TGTGCCACCGAGACAGGGTCACATCAGCCCCAGCATTTT.

This clonotype has only a few counts. The V and J genes are TRBV7-9 and TRBJ2-6; perhaps TRBD2 as D (6 bases). The CDR3 covers 17 residues. The germline V gene has CDR1 SEHNR and CDR2 FQNEAQ (reference sequence). The V gene lost 3 bases and the J gene lost 3 bases, with 15 bases spanning the gap. CDR3 protein: CASSFVLGGGGANVLTF. The CDR3 nucleotides are TGTGCCAGCAGCTTCGTTCTTGGGGGAGGTGGGGCCAACGTCCTGACTTTC.

The CDR3 loop reads CASSWYRGEQPQHF. CDR3 nucleotide sequence: TGTGCCAGCAGTTGGTACAGGGGCGAGCAGCCCCAGCATTTT. The V call is TRBV7-9, the J call TRBJ1-5; TRBD1 matches at 7 bases. With V trimmed by 6 bases and J by 7 bases, 9 bases remained unmatched. Germline-derived CDR1 and CDR2 are SEHNR and FQNEAQ (reference sequence). This CDR3 is built from 14 residues.

The V gene is TRBV5-1, the J gene TRBJ2-5, with a possible D match to TRBD2 (5 bases). Looked up from germline, CDR1 is SGHRS and CDR2 is YFSETQ. This CDR3 contains 15 residues. Trimming left V 0 bases short and J 2 bases short, with 11 bases between. The CDR3: CASSLGPEGQETQYF. The DNA of the CDR3 is TGCGCCAGCAGCTTGGGTCCAGAGGGTCAAGAGACCCAGTACTTC.

In the case of this clonotype: A single base separates this from a much larger clone, so it may be a read error. The chain couples TRBV19 to TRBJ1-2, with 8 bases aligning to TRBD1. Looked up from germline, CDR1 is LNHDA and CDR2 is SQIVND (reference sequence). This CDR3 comprises 12 residues. This CDR3 reads CARSQGADGYTF. The CDR3 DNA is TGTGCCCGTAGTCAGGGGGCGGATGGCTACACCTTC. The full variable domain, its missing parts supplied by reference TRBV19 and TRBJ1-2, is DGGITQSPKYLFRKEGQNVTLSCEQNLNHDAMYWYRQDPGQGLRLIYYSQIVNDFQKGDIAEGYSVSREKKESFPLTVTSAQKNPTAFYLCARSQGADGYTFGSGTRLTVV.

V and J are TRBV29-1 and TRBJ1-1; D not certain. The V and J ends lost 8 bases and 1 base respectively, with 11 bases between them. The CDR3 length is 12 residues. Looked up from germline, CDR1 is SQVTM and CDR2 is ANQGSEA. The CDR3 protein is CSFRLENTEAFF. CDR3 DNA: TGCAGCTTCCGACTGGAGAACACTGAAGCTTTCTTT.

This clonotype was observed many times. This rearrangement joins TRBV19 to TRBJ1-5; a possible D gene is TRBD1 (5 bases). Germline CDR1 is LNHDA and CDR2 is SQIVND (reference sequence). The CDR3 sequence is 14 residues long. V lost 3 bases and J 6 bases, leaving 12 bases between the germline ends. CDR3 DNA sequence: TGTGCCAGTAGTATTGTTGGACATCGTCAGCCCCAGCATTTT. It is translated as CASSIVGHRQPQHF. Full variable domain (outside the CDR3, taken from reference TRBV19 and TRBJ1-5): DGGITQSPKYLFRKEGQNVTLSCEQNLNHDAMYWYRQDPGQGLRLIYYSQIVNDFQKGDIAEGYSVSREKKESFPLTVTSAQKNPTAFYLCASSIVGHRQPQHFGDGTRLSIL.